Listed here are 24 T cell receptor beta chains from one sample, sequenced in a study of blood T cell repertoires in COVID-19. This table comes from immunoSEQ multiplex PCR, and its TCRdb copy is limited to in-frame clones, with some not included. Among roughly 70,000 clones, approximately 90% were seen once, and the ten largest hold about 1.3%. The sample was peripheral blood. These receptors came from a human donor in a cohort sampled during active COVID-19.

The chain is built from TRBV6-6 and TRBJ2-6; D possibly corresponds to TRBD2 (6 bases). Trimming removed 2 bases from V and 0 bases from J, with 8 bases in between. CDR1 MNHNY and CDR2 SVGAGI come from the germline V gene (reference sequence). The CDR3 is 16 residues long. The CDR3 region is CASSYRGNSGANVLTF. DNA of the CDR3: TGTGCCAGCAGTTACCGGGGGAACTCTGGGGCCAACGTCCTGACTTTC.

The genes are TRBV7-2 and TRBJ2-7; 10 nucleotides align to TRBD2. After removal of 5 bases from V and 3 bases from J, the junction contained 4 bases not matched to a gene. The CDR3 extends over 14 amino acids. Germline CDR1 reads SGHTA; CDR2 reads FQGNSA. CDR3 sequence (DNA): TGTGCCAGCAGCATAATAGCGGGGGGCTACGAGCAGTACTTC. Translation: CASSIIAGGYEQYF.

The genes are TRBV14 and TRBJ2-5; 10 bases agree with TRBD2. The germline CDR1 and CDR2 sequences are SGHDN and FVKESK. J gave up 7 bases and V 6 bases, and 8 bases lay outside the gene matches. The CDR3 runs 14 residues. The chain's CDR3 is CASSLAGASGTQYF. The CDR3 region has the DNA TGTGCCAGCAGTCTAGCGGGAGCATCAGGGACCCAGTACTTC. The whole variable domain, remainder taken from reference TRBV14 and TRBJ2-5, is EAGVTQFPSHSVIEKGQTVTLRCDPISGHDNLYWYRRVMGKEIKFLLHFVKESKQDESGMPNNRFLAERTGGTYSTLKVQPAELEDSGVYFCASSLAGASGTQYFGPGTRLLVL.

This clone was detected only once. The chain has TRBV2 and TRBJ2-3, with TRBD2 identical over 9 bases. CDR1 SNHLY and CDR2 FYNNEI come from the germline V gene. The CDR3 extends over 14 amino acids. Trimming removed 6 bases from V and 6 bases from J; junction bases left unmatched: 7. The CDR3 sequence is CASRAGTSSDTQYF. The CDR3 DNA reads TGTGCCAGCAGGGCCGGGACTAGCAGCGATACGCAGTATTTT.

V gene TRBV29-1 combines with J gene TRBJ2-1; perhaps TRBD2 as D (5 bases). The CDR3 runs 12 residues. CDR1 and CDR2 from the germline V gene are SQVTM and ANQGSEA. CDR3 amino acids: CAIAMSYNEQFF. The DNA for the CDR3 is TGCGCTATAGCGATGTCCTACAATGAGCAGTTCTTC.

The chain couples TRBV7-3 to TRBJ2-1; 11 nucleotides agree with TRBD1. The CDR3 contains 18 residues. After removal of 1 base from V and 3 bases from J, the junction contained 8 bases not matched to a gene. Germline lookup yields CDR1 SGHTA and CDR2 FQGTGA. The CDR3 DNA sequence: TGTGCCAGCAGCTTAAAACCCTGGACAGGGGGCGGCTACAATGAGCAGTTCTTC. Amino acids: CASSLKPWTGGGYNEQFF.

This clone occurred once. The J gene is TRBJ2-7, the V gene TRBV6-5; 10 bases line up with TRBD1. Per the germline V gene, CDR1 is MNHEY and CDR2 is SVGAGI. CDR3 length: 13 residues. Trimming cost V 6 bases and J 2 bases; bases outside gene matches: 1. The CDR3 here is CASRDRGTYEQYV. In DNA form, the CDR3 reads TGTGCCAGCAGGGACAGGGGGACCTACGAGCAGTACGTC.

This chain links TRBV7-3 with TRBJ2-5; maybe TRBD1 (5 bases). Trimming removed 3 bases from V and 5 bases from J, with 16 bases in between. Germline V gives CDR1 SGHTA, CDR2 FQGTGA. The CDR3 spans 15 residues. The CDR3 region is CASSFWTMAGETQYF. The CDR3 DNA reads TGTGCCAGCAGCTTTTGGACAATGGCTGGGGAGACCCAGTACTTC.

The CDR3, as DNA: TGTGCCAGCAGCTTATCGTTCCAACAGGCCCACGAGCAGTACTTC. It codes for CASSLSFQQAHEQYF. This chain links TRBV7-2 with TRBJ2-7, with D maybe TRBD1 (5 bases). Trimming removed 2 bases at V and 5 bases at J, with 16 bases between. The CDR3 totals 15 residues. Germline V gene lookup returns CDR1 SGHTA and CDR2 FQGNSA.

The rearrangement uses TRBV5-1 and TRBJ2-1; 11 bases match TRBD2. Germline lookup yields CDR1 SGHRS and CDR2 YFSETQ. The CDR3 runs to 17 residues. The V and J ends lost 1 base and 6 bases, in that order; junction bases with no gene match: 9. CDR3 amino acids: CASSLYPRTSGFNEQFF. CDR3 sequence (DNA): TGCGCCAGCAGCTTGTATCCGAGGACTAGCGGGTTCAATGAGCAGTTCTTC. Drawing the rest from reference TRBV5-1 and TRBJ2-1, the complete variable domain is KAGVTQTPRYLIKTRGQQVTLSCSPISGHRSVSWYQQTPGQGLQFLFEYFSETQRNKGNFPGRFSGRQFSNSRSEMNVSTLELGDSALYLCASSLYPRTSGFNEQFFGPGTRLTVL.

J is TRBJ2-1 and V is TRBV6-6; 7 bases fit TRBD2. V trimming: 6 bases; J trimming: 4 bases; junction bases outside the gene matches: 6. Germline CDR1 reads MNHNY; CDR2 reads SVGAGI (reference sequence). The CDR3 loop spans 14 amino acids. CDR3 region: CASSRNSGYNEQFF. The CDR3 DNA follows: TGTGCCAGCAGCCGTAATAGCGGGTACAATGAGCAGTTCTTC.

The chain carries TRBV6-6 and TRBJ2-3; 10 positions match TRBD2. Germline CDR1 and CDR2: MNHNY and SVGAGI (reference sequence). The CDR3 sequence is 16 residues long. J lost 4 bases, V lost 0 bases, and 4 bases had no gene match. The chain's CDR3 is CASSYSPSGSADTQYF. Written as DNA, the CDR3 is TGTGCCAGCAGTTACTCTCCTAGCGGGAGCGCAGATACGCAGTATTTT.

V is TRBV12-5 and J is TRBJ2-1, with TRBD1 matching over 9 bases. This CDR3 spans 17 amino acids. V shed 4 bases and J 4 bases; nucleotides not matched to a gene: 11. Germline CDR1 reads LGHNT; CDR2 reads FRNRAP. The CDR3 nucleotides read TGTGCTAGTGGTTCCACCTCCGCCGGACAGGGGTACAATGAGCAGTTCTTC. Its protein product is CASGSTSAGQGYNEQFF. Combining the CDR3 with reference TRBV12-5 and TRBJ2-1 gives the whole variable domain DARVTQTPRHKVTEMGQEVTMRCQPILGHNTVFWYRQTMMQGLELLAYFRNRAPLDDSGMPKDRFSAEMPDATLATLKIQPSEPRDSAVYFCASGSTSAGQGYNEQFFGPGTRLTVL.

The rearrangement uses TRBV6-4 and TRBJ2-1; TRBD2 matches at 8 bases. This CDR3 is 15 amino acids long. Germline V CDR1 and CDR2: MRHNA, SNTAGT. V shed 3 bases and J 8 bases; nucleotides not matched to a gene: 9. As DNA, the CDR3 is TGTGCCAGCAGTGAACGGAGCGGGAGTTTGGATGAGCAGTTCTTC. Protein: CASSERSGSLDEQFF.

The V and J genes are TRBV9 and TRBJ1-1, with D hard to call. V lost 0 bases to trimming and J lost 0 bases, with 6 bases between them. CDR1 is SGDLS, CDR2 YYNGEE, per germline. This CDR3 has 14 residues. CDR3 protein: CASSVDRLNTEAFF. Written as DNA, the CDR3 is TGTGCCAGCAGCGTAGATCGTTTGAACACTGAAGCTTTCTTT.

This clone was seen a few times. The chain has TRBV6-5 and TRBJ2-3, with 10 bases matching TRBD2. The germline V gene has CDR1 MNHEY and CDR2 SVGAGI. V shed 4 bases, J shed 4 bases, and the junction held 8 bases outside the gene matches. The CDR3 contains 16 residues. CDR3: CASSSSPGTSADTQYF. The DNA for the CDR3 is TGTGCCAGCAGTTCCTCCCCCGGGACTAGCGCAGATACGCAGTATTTT.

The sample holds one count of this clone. This rearrangement joins TRBV11-2 to TRBJ2-3; no clear D. The V and J ends lost 5 bases and 11 bases respectively, with 17 bases between them. The CDR3 has 13 amino acids. The germline V gene encodes CDR1 SGHAT and CDR2 FQNNGV. This CDR3 is CASSAGILVGQYF. CDR3 DNA sequence: TGTGCCAGCAGCGCAGGAATCCTGGTCGGGCAGTATTTT.

This clone appeared a few times. This chain links TRBV7-8 with TRBJ1-2, with 9 bases aligning to TRBD1. This CDR3 spans 14 amino acids. Looked up from germline, CDR1 is SGHVS and CDR2 is FQNEAQ. With 5 bases clipped from V and 2 bases from J, the junction kept 3 bases outside the gene matches. CDR3 region: CASSRDRANYGYTF. DNA of the CDR3: TGTGCCAGCAGCCGGGACAGGGCCAACTATGGCTACACCTTC. The whole variable domain, filled in from reference TRBV7-8 and TRBJ1-2, reads GAGVSQSPRYKVAKRGQDVALRCDPISGHVSLFWYQQALGQGPEFLTYFQNEAQLDKSGLPSDRFFAERPEGSVSTLKIQRTQQEDSAVYLCASSRDRANYGYTFGSGTRLTVV.

The chain couples TRBV6-5 to TRBJ1-2, with D unclear. V shed 3 bases and J shed 8 bases, with 13 bases lying between them. The CDR3 loop spans 13 amino acids. The germline CDR1 and CDR2 sequences are MNHEY and SVGAGI. Written as DNA, the CDR3 is TGTGCCAGCAGTTATTATTCCGGGAGGGGCTACACCTTC. Amino acid sequence: CASSYYSGRGYTF.

The V and J genes are TRBV7-9 and TRBJ2-2, with D possibly TRBD2 on 5 matching bases. Trimming shortened V by 6 bases and J by 6 bases, and 17 bases separated the two germline ends. The germline gives CDR1 SEHNR, CDR2 FQNEAQ (reference sequence). There are 15 residues in the CDR3. CDR3 protein: CASSTVPSPPGELFF. DNA of the CDR3: TGTGCCAGCAGTACTGTTCCTAGCCCCCCCGGGGAGCTGTTTTTT. Drawing the rest from reference TRBV7-9 and TRBJ2-2, the complete variable domain is DTGVSQNPRHKITKRGQNVTFRCDPISEHNRLYWYRQTLGQGPEFLTYFQNEAQLEKSRLLSDRFSAERPKGSFSTLEIQRTEQGDSAMYLCASSTVPSPPGELFFGEGSRLTVL.

V usage is TRBV6-1 and J usage is TRBJ1-2; unclear D gene. The germline V gene encodes CDR1 MNHNS and CDR2 SASEGT. V lost 1 base and J 3 bases, leaving 3 bases between the germline ends. This CDR3 has 12 amino acids. The CDR3 nucleotides are TGTGCCAGCAGTGAAGGCGACTATGGCTACACCTTC. It specifies CASSEGDYGYTF.

This chain links TRBV19 with TRBJ1-5, with D unresolved. This CDR3 contains 13 residues. Germline assignment: CDR1 LNHDA and CDR2 SQIVND (reference sequence). Trimming shortened V by 4 bases and J by 7 bases, and 11 bases separated the two germline ends. CDR3 DNA sequence: TGTGCCAGTAGTAGAAACAGAGACCAGCCCCAGCATTTT. It yields the protein CASSRNRDQPQHF.

This clone was seen once. Here the CDR3 DNA reads TGTGCCAGCAGCTTGGCCGGCAATGAGCAGTTCTTC. Its protein product is CASSLAGNEQFF. The V and J genes are TRBV5-8 and TRBJ2-1; D remains unclear. The CDR3 is 12 residues long. Deletions cut 0 bases from V and 6 bases from J, with 4 bases between. Germline V gene sequence: CDR1 SGHTS, CDR2 YDEGEE.

The rearrangement uses TRBV5-4 and TRBJ1-2; TRBD1 matches at 9 bases. The CDR3 is 15 residues long. The V gene end was trimmed by 2 bases and the J gene end by 0 bases; junction bases not matched to a gene: 2. The germline CDR1 and CDR2 sequences are SGHNT and YYREEE (reference sequence). The CDR3: CASSLQGASNYGYTF. The CDR3 DNA follows: TGTGCCAGCAGCTTACAGGGGGCTTCTAACTATGGCTACACCTTC.